The clone carrying this TCR beta chain has more than one count but fewer than ten. Its antigen is not identified. Germline values: CDR1 MDHEN, CDR2 SYDVKM. The CDR3 spans 14 residues. The V end lost 6 bases, the J end lost 6 bases, and 15 bases lay between the germline ends. Unique molecular identifiers tagged the TCRbeta library. TCRdb independently ran MiXCR on the PCR reads; one entry per CDR3 protein. The data hold around 600,000 distinct CDR3 sequences, with more than 20% observed a single time. This record belongs to a study of T-cell reconstitution after alpha-beta-depleted transplantation in children. Overall study results and limits: For some patients, TCRbeta diversity was high at day 60 because of recipient T cells and thymic progenitors that survived. One year post-transplant, T-cell counts and diversity were largely derived from T cells produced anew. Alpha-beta T cells present about two months after transplant were reported to originate from several hundred expanded graft clones.

This TCR was sampled from a boy less than two years old who had a stem cell transplant for acute myeloid leukemia, so the T cells may come from the graft donor. The V gene is TRBV28, the J gene TRBJ1-5, with a tentative D call TRBD1 (5 bases). The sequencing here drew on PBMCs, mostly from graft donor cells, taken 360 days after TCRalphabeta/CD19-depleted stem cell transplant. For the CDR3, the DNA is TGTGCCAGCAGCCCGCGGGGGGGGATTCAGCCCCAGCATTTT. The encoded protein is CASSPRGGIQPQHF.